One sample yielded the 8 T cell receptor beta chains listed below, sequenced in a study of blood T cells in healthy people across ages. A J-beta primer mix and a sample-barcoded 5' primer were used in a second PCR of about 6 to 12 cycles. TCRdb passed the 5' RACE reads through MiXCR, listing each CDR3 protein once. Of 600,000 to 850,000 distinct CDR3 sequences in the sample, roughly 47% were seen once. Sequencing was performed on blood. The receptor source for this set is a woman aged 55-70 years in good health.

This clonotype was observed many times. The genes are TRBV7-3 and TRBJ2-7, with 13 bases aligning to TRBD2. Germline CDR1 SGHTA, CDR2 FQGTGA. The trim removed 5 bases at V and 6 bases at J, leaving 4 bases unmatched. The CDR3 covers 14 residues. The CDR3 loop reads CASSTGLAGSEQYF. Written as DNA, the CDR3 is TGTGCCAGCAGCACGGGACTAGCGGGGTCCGAGCAGTACTTC.

V is TRBV28 and J is TRBJ2-7; D may be TRBD1 or TRBD2 (6 bases each). V was shortened by 7 bases and J by 0 bases, with 22 bases between the two germline ends. The CDR3 totals 17 residues. The germline CDR1 and CDR2 sequences are MDHEN and SYDVKM. The CDR3, as DNA: TGTGCCAGCACCTTTCCCGGGGGCGGGCCCAGCTCCTACGAGCAGTACTTC. Its translation: CASTFPGGGPSSYEQYF.

This clonotype turned up a few times. The CDR3 loop is CASSLDPTGNEKLFF. The CDR3 DNA reads TGTGCCAGCAGTTTAGATCCCACCGGTAATGAAAAACTGTTTTTT. V and J are TRBV12-3 or TRBV12-4 and TRBJ1-4; D unclear. There are 15 residues in the CDR3. V was shortened by 1 base and J by 4 bases, with 10 bases between the two germline ends.

The rearrangement links TRBV5-1 to TRBJ2-5; 7 bases match TRBD1. This CDR3 spans 16 amino acids. The V gene's germline CDR1 is SGHRS and CDR2 YFSETQ. V was pared by 4 bases and J by 2 bases, with 11 bases of the junction left unmatched. The CDR3 nucleotides read TGCGCCAGCAGCCTAAGTCCCGGACAGGATCAAGAGACCCAGTACTTC. Its translation: CASSLSPGQDQETQYF.

The chain recombines TRBV3-1 with TRBJ1-4; D might be TRBD1 (6 bases). Germline assignment: CDR1 LGHDT and CDR2 YNNKEL (reference sequence). Trimming took off 4 bases at V and 5 bases at J, with 17 bases between the two ends. The CDR3 runs to 16 residues. CDR3 loop: CASSLRPGERNEKLFF. CDR3 nucleotide sequence: TGTGCCAGCAGCCTAAGGCCAGGGGAACGAAATGAAAAACTGTTTTTT.

On this clonotype: Sequence at one end of the junction differs from germline and may be a read error. The J gene is TRBJ2-7, the V gene TRBV4-1; D not certain. Germline CDR1 MGHRA, CDR2 YSYEKL. The CDR3 has 13 residues. The CDR3 is CASSQDNSNEQYF. For the CDR3, the DNA is TGCGCCAGCAGCCAAGATAACTCCAACGAGCAGTACTTC.

J is TRBJ2-1 and V is TRBV20-1; 8 bases agree with TRBD2. The CDR3 sequence is 15 residues long. Germline CDR1 DFQATT, CDR2 SNEGSKA (reference sequence). V was clipped by 1 base and J by 1 base; unmatched bases: 3. The CDR3 spells CSARVSGISYNEQFF. In DNA, the CDR3 is TGCAGTGCTAGAGTTAGCGGGATTTCCTACAATGAGCAGTTCTTC.

The V and J genes are TRBV20-1 and TRBJ2-1; no firm D call. The V and J ends lost 8 bases and 0 bases respectively, with 5 bases between them. Germline CDR1 and CDR2: DFQATT and SNEGSKA (reference sequence). There are 11 residues in the CDR3. CDR3 protein: CSLGSYNEQFF. The CDR3 bases are TGCAGTCTAGGCTCCTACAATGAGCAGTTCTTC.